The present entry profiles one TCR beta chain with its context. What it recognizes is unknown. A multiplex PCR was run with 60 Vbeta primers and 13 Jbeta primers. Assay: immunoSEQ multiplex PCR; the TCRdb copy retains only in-frame clones and omits some. The sample has 110,000 to 150,000 clones; under 80% are singletons. The sample comes from a study of cytomegalovirus exposure and HLA in healthy donors. The CDR3 loop spans 15 amino acids. J lost 1 base, V lost 6 bases, and 4 bases had no gene match. The germline CDR1 and CDR2 sequences are KGHSH and LQKENI. Study-wide results and limits: The study recorded 150 to 200 TCR beta chains that were cytomegalovirus-associated.

What was sequenced was PBMCs. The sequence derives from a male donor in good health and CMV-seronegative. The rearrangement links TRBV18 to TRBJ2-3; 10 bases are a match to TRBD2. CDR3 sequence reads: CASSLLAGGTDTQYF. Here the CDR3 DNA reads TGTGCCAGCTCTCTCCTAGCGGGGGGCACAGATACGCAGTATTTT.